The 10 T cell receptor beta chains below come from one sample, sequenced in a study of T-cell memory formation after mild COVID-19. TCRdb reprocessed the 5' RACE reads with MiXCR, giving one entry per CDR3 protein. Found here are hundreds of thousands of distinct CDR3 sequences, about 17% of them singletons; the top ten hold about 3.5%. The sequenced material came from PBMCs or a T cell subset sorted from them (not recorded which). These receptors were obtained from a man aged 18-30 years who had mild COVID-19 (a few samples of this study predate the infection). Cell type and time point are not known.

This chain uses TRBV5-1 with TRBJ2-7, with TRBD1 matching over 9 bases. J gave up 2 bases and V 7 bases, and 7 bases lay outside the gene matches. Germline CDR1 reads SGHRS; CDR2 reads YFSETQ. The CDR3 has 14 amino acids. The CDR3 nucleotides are TGCGCCAGCGAGCCCGGGACAGGGCCCTACGAGCAGTACTTC. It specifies CASEPGTGPYEQYF.

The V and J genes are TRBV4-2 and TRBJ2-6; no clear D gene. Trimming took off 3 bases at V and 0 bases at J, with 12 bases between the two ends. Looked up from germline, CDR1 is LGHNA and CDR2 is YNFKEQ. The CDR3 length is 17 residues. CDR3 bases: TGTGCCAGCAGCCATGAGATATTGGGCTCTGGGGCCAACGTCCTGACTTTC. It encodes CASSHEILGSGANVLTF.

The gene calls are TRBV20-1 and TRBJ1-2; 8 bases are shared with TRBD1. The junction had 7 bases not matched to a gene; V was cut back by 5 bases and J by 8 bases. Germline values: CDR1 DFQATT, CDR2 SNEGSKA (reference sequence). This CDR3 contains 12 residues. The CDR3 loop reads CSARQGRDGYTF. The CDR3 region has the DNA TGCAGTGCTCGACAGGGGAGAGACGGCTACACCTTC.

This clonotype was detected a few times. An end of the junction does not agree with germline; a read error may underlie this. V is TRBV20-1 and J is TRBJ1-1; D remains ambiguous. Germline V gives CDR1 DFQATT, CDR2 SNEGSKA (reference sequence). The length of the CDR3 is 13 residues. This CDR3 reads CSAGDTPGAEAFF. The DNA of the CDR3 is TGCAGTGCTGGAGACACCCCTGGCGCTGAAGCTTTCTTT.

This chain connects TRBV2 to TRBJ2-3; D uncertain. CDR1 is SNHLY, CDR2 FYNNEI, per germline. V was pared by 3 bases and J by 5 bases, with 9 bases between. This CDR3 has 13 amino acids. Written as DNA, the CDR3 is TGTGCCAGCAGTGACGACCCGGGAGATACGCAGTATTTT. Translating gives CASSDDPGDTQYF.

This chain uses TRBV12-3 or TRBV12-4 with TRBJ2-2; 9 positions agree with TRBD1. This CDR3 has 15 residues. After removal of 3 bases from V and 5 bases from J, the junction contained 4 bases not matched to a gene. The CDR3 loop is CASSLGQGWTGELFF. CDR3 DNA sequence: TGTGCCAGCAGTTTGGGACAGGGTTGGACCGGGGAGCTGTTTTTT.

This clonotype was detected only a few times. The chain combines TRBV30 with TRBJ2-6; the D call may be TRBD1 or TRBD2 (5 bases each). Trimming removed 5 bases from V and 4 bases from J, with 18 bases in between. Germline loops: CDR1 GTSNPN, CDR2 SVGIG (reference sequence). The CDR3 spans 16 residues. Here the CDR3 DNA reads TGTGCCTGGGAACCAGCCCCGGGGCCAGGGGCCAACGTCCTGACTTTC. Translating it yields CAWEPAPGPGANVLTF. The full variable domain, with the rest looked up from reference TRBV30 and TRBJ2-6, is SQTIHQWPATLVQPVGSPLSLECTVEGTSNPNLYWYRQAAGRGLQLLFYSVGIGQISSEVPQNLSASRPQDRQFILSSKKLLLSDSGFYLCAWEPAPGPGANVLTFGAGSRLTVL.

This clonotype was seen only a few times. CDR3 in amino acids: CATRWDRRTDTQYF. Written as DNA, the CDR3 is TGTGCCACCAGGTGGGACAGACGCACAGATACGCAGTATTTT. The J gene is TRBJ2-3, the V gene TRBV24-1, with 7 bases matching TRBD1. The CDR3 runs to 14 residues. J lost 1 base, V lost 7 bases, and 4 bases had no gene match. CDR1 KGHDR and CDR2 SFDVKD come from the germline V gene.

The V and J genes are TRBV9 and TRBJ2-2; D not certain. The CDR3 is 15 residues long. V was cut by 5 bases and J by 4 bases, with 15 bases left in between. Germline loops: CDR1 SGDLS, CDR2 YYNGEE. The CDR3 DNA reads TGTGCCAGCAGGGCATCGATGGAGCCCACCGGGGAGCTGTTTTTT. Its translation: CASRASMEPTGELFF. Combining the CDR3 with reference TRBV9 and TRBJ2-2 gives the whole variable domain DSGVTQTPKHLITATGQRVTLRCSPRSGDLSVYWYQQSLDQGLQFLIQYYNGEERAKGNILERFSAQQFPDLHSELNLSSLELGDSALYFCASRASMEPTGELFFGEGSRLTVL.

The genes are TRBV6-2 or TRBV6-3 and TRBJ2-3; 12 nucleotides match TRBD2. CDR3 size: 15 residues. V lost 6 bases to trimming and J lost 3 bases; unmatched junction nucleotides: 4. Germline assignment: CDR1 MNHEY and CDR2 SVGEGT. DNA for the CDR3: TGTGCCAGCAGACAGACTAGCGGGGGAACAGATACGCAGTATTTT. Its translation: CASRQTSGGTDTQYF.